Shown below are 28 T cell receptor beta chains from a single sample sequenced in a study of radiotherapy plus CTLA-4 blockade in lung cancer (dated by TCRdb to 2017 to 2018). The library was prepared using the immunoSEQ multiplex PCR assay. TCRdb limited this immuneACCESS table to in-frame rearrangements with V and J called. A share of clones is missing; checked studies link under half to unresolved V genes, and the rest is unexplained. This sample comprises 40,000 to 45,000 clones, about 74% of them detected only once. Of the sample, 9.8% is held by the ten largest clones. The sequenced sample was peripheral blood, obtained from a patient treated with radiotherapy plus ipilimumab. These receptors all come from a human donor with non-small cell lung cancer who had stable disease on radiotherapy plus ipilimumab.

The chain links TRBV10-3 to TRBJ2-1; 8 bases fit TRBD1. CDR1 and CDR2 (germline): ENHRY, SYGVKD. The ends lost 9 bases at V and 3 bases at J; junction bases unmatched: 4. The length of the CDR3 is 13 residues. The CDR3 here is CAISTGVYNEQFF. The CDR3 bases are TGTGCCATATCGACAGGGGTCTACAATGAGCAGTTCTTC.

The chain employs TRBV19 and TRBJ1-2, with TRBD1 matching over 10 bases. V lost 9 bases and J lost 0; bases outside the gene matches: 7. Germline V CDR1 and CDR2: LNHDA, SQIVND (reference sequence). The CDR3 is 15 amino acids. For the CDR3, the DNA is TGTGCCAGCCGCGGGACAGGGGCGTCTAACTATGGCTACACCTTC. This codes for CASRGTGASNYGYTF.

This chain uses TRBV5-1 with TRBJ2-3; no firm D call. CDR3 length: 13 amino acids. CDR1 is SGHRS, CDR2 YFSETQ, per germline. V lost 4 bases and J 0 bases, leaving 6 bases between the germline ends. CDR3 bases: TGCGCCAGCAGCCACGGGAGCACAGATACGCAGTATTTT. Translation gives CASSHGSTDTQYF.

This chain links TRBV7-8 with TRBJ1-5, with TRBD1 identical over 10 bases. This CDR3 is 17 amino acids long. With 4 bases clipped from V and 3 bases from J, the junction kept 9 bases outside the gene matches. Germline CDR1 SGHVS, CDR2 FQNEAQ. The CDR3 protein is CASSSHGTGAANQPQHF. The CDR3 nucleotides read TGTGCCAGCAGCTCTCACGGGACAGGGGCCGCCAATCAGCCCCAGCATTTT.

This sequence joins TRBV20-1 and TRBJ2-1; tentative D call: TRBD2 (6 bases). The germline gives CDR1 DFQATT, CDR2 SNEGSKA (reference sequence). CDR3 length: 11 amino acids. V was trimmed by 6 bases and J by 13 bases, leaving 16 bases between them. The DNA of the CDR3 is TGCAGTGCCCAGCACGGGACTTACCAGTTCTTC. Translated, it gives CSAQHGTYQFF.

A few counts support this clone. The chain carries TRBV5-8 and TRBJ2-4; D is possibly TRBD1 (6 bases). Per the germline V gene, CDR1 is SGHTS and CDR2 is YDEGEE. The ends were cut back, 0 bases at V and 0 bases at J, with 10 bases in the middle. The CDR3 runs 16 residues. DNA of the CDR3: TGTGCCAGCAGCTTGGGGGACACGCTAGCCAAAAACATTCAGTACTTC. Its translation: CASSLGDTLAKNIQYF. The entire variable domain, with the rest obtained from reference TRBV5-8 and TRBJ2-4, is as follows: EAGVTQSPTHLIKTRGQQATLRCSPISGHTSVYWYQQALGLGLQFLLWYDEGEERNRGNFPPRFSGRQFPNYSSELNVNALELEDSALYLCASSLGDTLAKNIQYFGAGTRLSVL.

Of note for this clone: Other DNA sequences in this specimen translate into the identical CDR3. The chain couples TRBV27 to TRBJ1-2; tentative D call: TRBD1 (5 bases). The CDR3 has 14 residues. CDR1 is MNHEY and CDR2 is SMNVEV in the germline V gene (reference sequence). Trimming left V 4 bases short and J 8 bases short, with 17 bases between. Here the CDR3 reads CASSSLGRDQGYTF. CDR3 nucleotide sequence: TGTGCCAGCAGTTCCTTAGGGCGGGACCAAGGCTACACCTTC.

V usage is TRBV19 and J usage is TRBJ2-1; D perhaps matches TRBD1 (6 bases). CDR3 length equals 15 residues. Trimming cost V 7 bases and J 6 bases, with 19 bases left between them. CDR1 is LNHDA, CDR2 SQIVND, per germline (reference sequence). The CDR3 DNA follows: TGTGCCAGTAAGGCTGGTCAGGGGCCGTTCAATGAGCAGTTCTTC. This sequence encodes CASKAGQGPFNEQFF.

V and J are TRBV30 and TRBJ2-1; TRBD2 agrees at 9 bases. Germline V gives CDR1 GTSNPN, CDR2 SVGIG (reference sequence). This CDR3 contains 16 residues. The V and J ends lost 2 bases and 4 bases, in that order; junction bases with no gene match: 9. CDR3: CAWSRGSGGFYNEQFF. CDR3 nucleotide sequence: TGTGCCTGGAGTCGGGGTAGCGGGGGTTTTTACAATGAGCAGTTCTTC.

This clone was picked up a small number of times. The chain has TRBV6-5 and TRBJ2-5; no firm D call. V lost 7 bases, J lost 5 bases, and 11 bases lay in between. Germline CDR1 MNHEY, CDR2 SVGAGI. The CDR3 contains 12 residues. The chain's CDR3 is CASTGSAETQYF. The CDR3 bases are TGTGCCAGCACCGGTTCCGCGGAGACCCAGTACTTC.

The rearrangement uses TRBV5-5 and TRBJ2-3; the match to TRBD2 covers 8 bases. Germline V CDR1 and CDR2: SGHKS, YYEKEE (reference sequence). This CDR3 is 16 amino acids long. V dropped 0 bases and J dropped 7; count of bases not matched to a gene: 10. The CDR3, as DNA: TGTGCCAGCAGCTTGGACGTGCGGGGGGCCGGGAATACGCAGTATTTT. This sequence encodes CASSLDVRGAGNTQYF.

The chain is built from TRBV9 and TRBJ1-6; D may be TRBD1 (6 bases). Germline V gene sequence: CDR1 SGDLS, CDR2 YYNGEE. Trimming left V 3 bases short and J 13 bases short, with 11 bases between. This CDR3 has 12 residues. The CDR3 nucleotides are TGTGCCAGCAGCGAGAATCAGGGGCCCCTCCACTTT. Protein sequence: CASSENQGPLHF.

The chain couples TRBV6-6 to TRBJ1-2; D is uncertain. Germline loops: CDR1 MNHNY, CDR2 SVGAGI (reference sequence). The length of the CDR3 is 14 residues. The ends were cut back, 3 bases at V and 5 bases at J, with 13 bases in the middle. The CDR3 loop is CASSYLMSGYGYTF. The CDR3 coding sequence is TGTGCCAGCAGTTATCTCATGTCGGGGTATGGCTACACCTTC.

V usage is TRBV7-3 and J usage is TRBJ2-1; 7 positions agree with TRBD2. The CDR3 runs 15 residues. Germline-derived CDR1 and CDR2 are SGHTA and FQGTGA. Losses at the gene ends were 5 bases for V and 8 bases for J; bases not matched to a gene: 12. In DNA, the CDR3 is TGTGCCAGCAGCCCGGGGAGCGGGGCCTGGGATGAGCAGTTCTTC. The encoded protein is CASSPGSGAWDEQFF.

The chain is built from TRBV19 and TRBJ1-5; D is undetermined. The ends were cut back, 5 bases at V and 6 bases at J, with 8 bases in the middle. CDR3 length: 12 amino acids. Germline loops: CDR1 LNHDA, CDR2 SQIVND (reference sequence). The CDR3 nucleotides read TGTGCCAGTAGTGTCGTTCGTCAGCCCCAGCATTTT. Its translation: CASSVVRQPQHF. Drawing the rest from reference TRBV19 and TRBJ1-5, the complete variable domain is DGGITQSPKYLFRKEGQNVTLSCEQNLNHDAMYWYRQDPGQGLRLIYYSQIVNDFQKGDIAEGYSVSREKKESFPLTVTSAQKNPTAFYLCASSVVRQPQHFGDGTRLSIL.

This CDR3 reads CASSRGYTGELFF. The DNA for the CDR3 is TGTGCCAGCAGCCGAGGGTACACCGGGGAGCTGTTTTTT. V usage is TRBV7-9 and J usage is TRBJ2-2; possibly TRBD2 for D (5 bases). Germline CDR1 reads SEHNR; CDR2 reads FQNEAQ (reference sequence). Between the trimmed V and J ends, which lost 5 bases and 3 bases, there was a span of 7 bases. CDR3 length equals 13 residues. The variable domain in full, completed from reference TRBV7-9 and TRBJ2-2, reads DTGVSQNPRHKITKRGQNVTFRCDPISEHNRLYWYRQTLGQGPEFLTYFQNEAQLEKSRLLSDRFSAERPKGSFSTLEIQRTEQGDSAMYLCASSRGYTGELFFGEGSRLTVL.

V and J are TRBV6-6 and TRBJ2-2; 8 nucleotides agree with TRBD1. The CDR3 contains 15 residues. Germline CDR1 reads MNHNY; CDR2 reads SVGAGI (reference sequence). Trimming at V came to 4 bases and at J to 3 bases, leaving 4 bases not matched to a gene. The CDR3 protein is CASSSNRGDTGELFF. The DNA of the CDR3 is TGTGCCAGCAGTTCTAACAGGGGGGACACCGGGGAGCTGTTTTTT.

The gene calls are TRBV4-1 and TRBJ2-4; 8 nucleotides line up with TRBD2. The CDR3 runs 17 residues. From germline, CDR1 is MGHRA and CDR2 YSYEKL. V was pared by 4 bases and J by 3 bases, with 11 bases of the junction left unmatched. The CDR3 nucleotides read TGCGCCAGCAGCCCCCCGGGGGGGGGACGGGTCAAAAACATTCAGTACTTC. It encodes CASSPPGGGRVKNIQYF.

This clone was observed once. This sequence joins TRBV18 and TRBJ2-7; possible D gene TRBD1, 7 bases. CDR1 and CDR2 (germline): KGHSH, LQKENI. V was pared by 3 bases and J by 3 bases, with 12 bases between. The CDR3 length is 14 residues. CDR3 DNA: TGTGCCAGCTCACCGTCCCAGGGGGGCTACGAGCAGTACTTC. It is translated as CASSPSQGGYEQYF.

The gene calls are TRBV19 and TRBJ1-4, with 8 nucleotides matching TRBD1. The V gene end was trimmed by 7 bases and the J gene end by 5 bases; junction bases not matched to a gene: 6. CDR1 and CDR2 (germline): LNHDA, SQIVND (reference sequence). The CDR3 is 14 residues long. CDR3: CASTPDRVNEKLFF. CDR3 nucleotides: TGTGCCAGTACTCCGGACAGGGTCAATGAAAAACTGTTTTTT.

The chain is built from TRBV6-1 and TRBJ2-7, with 7 bases identical to TRBD2. J was trimmed by 2 bases and V by 3 bases; bases with no gene match: 7. Germline lookup yields CDR1 MNHNS and CDR2 SASEGT. This CDR3 has 15 amino acids. The CDR3 sequence is CASSEPGDYTYEQYF. In DNA, the CDR3 is TGTGCCAGCAGTGAGCCTGGGGACTACACCTACGAGCAGTACTTC.

The table lists this clone with a few counts. The chain couples TRBV7-9 to TRBJ1-1; no firm D call. The length of the CDR3 is 13 residues. Germline CDR1 is SEHNR and CDR2 is FQNEAQ (reference sequence). V gave up 3 bases and J gave up 6 bases, with 11 bases separating them. The CDR3 DNA follows: TGTGCCAGCAGCTTTAGCATGGGTGCTGAAGCTTTCTTT. The encoded protein is CASSFSMGAEAFF.

The gene calls are TRBV6-1 and TRBJ2-7; D possibly corresponds to TRBD2 (5 bases). Germline loops: CDR1 MNHNS, CDR2 SASEGT. This CDR3 has 15 amino acids. Trimming stripped 5 bases from V and 1 base from J, with 15 bases between. CDR3 DNA: TGTGCCAGCAGTCCAGCGTGGGAGCCTTCCTACGAGCAGTACTTC. Translating gives CASSPAWEPSYEQYF.

This chain joins TRBV25-1 and TRBJ1-1; 10 bases align to TRBD1. Unmatched junction bases numbered 9, after V lost 3 bases and J lost 2 bases. Germline CDR1 MGHDK, CDR2 SYGVNS. The CDR3 has 17 amino acids. CDR3 protein: CASSDPHRTGGNTEAFF. Here the CDR3 DNA reads TGTGCCAGCAGTGACCCCCATCGGACAGGGGGAAACACTGAAGCTTTCTTT.

V gene TRBV7-2 combines with J gene TRBJ1-6; TRBD1 matches 9 bases. J lost 8 bases, V lost 2 bases, and 4 bases had no gene match. The germline V gene has CDR1 SGHTA and CDR2 FQGNSA. This CDR3 has 15 amino acids. The CDR3 nucleotides read TGTGCCAGCAGCTTAAGAGGGACAGGGTATTCACCCCTCCACTTT. This translates into CASSLRGTGYSPLHF.

The J gene is TRBJ1-2, the V gene TRBV5-4; TRBD1 aligns across 10 bases. V shed 0 bases, J shed 4 bases, and the junction held 3 bases outside the gene matches. The CDR3 sequence is 15 residues long. Germline assignment: CDR1 SGHNT and CDR2 YYREEE (reference sequence). The DNA of the CDR3 is TGTGCCAGCAGCTTGGTGGGACAGGGGATCTATGGCTACACCTTC. This encodes CASSLVGQGIYGYTF.

The chain has TRBV7-6 and TRBJ2-5, with 8 bases matching TRBD2. The V and J ends lost 5 bases and 4 bases, in that order; junction bases with no gene match: 6. This CDR3 has 14 amino acids. Germline V lookup: CDR1 SGHVS, CDR2 FNYEAQ. The CDR3, as DNA: TGTGCCAGCAGCCCCACTAGCGGATCAGAGACCCAGTACTTC. This translates into CASSPTSGSETQYF.

A few counts support this clone. This sequence joins TRBV6-1 and TRBJ2-5, with a tentative D call TRBD2 (6 bases). Germline assignment: CDR1 MNHNS and CDR2 SASEGT. V was trimmed by 1 base and J by 7 bases, leaving 16 bases between them. CDR3 length: 15 residues. The CDR3 DNA follows: TGTGCCAGCAGTGAAGTGGCGGGAACCCTCTGGACCCAGTACTTC. It yields the protein CASSEVAGTLWTQYF.